Listed below are T cell receptor beta chains from one sample, sequenced in a study of blood T cell repertoires in COVID-19. This table comes from immunoSEQ multiplex PCR, and its TCRdb copy is limited to in-frame clones, with some not included. The data show about 440,000 clones, about nine tenths seen once. The sample consisted of peripheral blood. These receptors all come from a woman aged 50 to 60 with COVID-19, enrolled during active disease. Each CDR3 is given with its conserved first and last residue. D genes are given only for firm matches. Expanded clones are given a class, and other clones once, few, many or no size at all.

v_call: TRBV11-2; clone_size: NA; d_call: NA; j_call: TRBJ1-2; cdr3_length: 14; cdr3_aa: CASSPAGGPRGYTF; cdr3_nt: TGTGCCAGCAGCCCCGCGGGAGGGCCGAGGGGCTACACCTTC
v_call: TRBV4-1; clone_size: NA; d_call: NA; j_call: TRBJ1-1; cdr3_length: 16; cdr3_aa: CASSRETGVGSTEAFF; cdr3_nt: TGCGCCAGCAGCCGAGAAACGGGGGTGGGAAGCACTGAAGCTTTCTTT
v_call: TRBV27; clone_size: NA; d_call: TRBD1; j_call: TRBJ1-2; cdr3_length: 14; cdr3_aa: CASSLRGPGYGYTF; cdr3_nt: TGTGCCAGCAGTTTAAGGGGGCCAGGCTATGGCTACACCTTC
v_call: TRBV6-6; clone_size: NA; d_call: NA; j_call: TRBJ1-1; cdr3_length: 14; cdr3_aa: CASSYEPLNTEAFF; cdr3_nt: TGTGCCAGCAGTTACGAGCCCTTGAACACTGAAGCTTTCTTT
v_call: TRBV5-6; clone_size: once; d_call: TRBD1; j_call: TRBJ1-2; cdr3_length: 13; cdr3_aa: CASSYTGAGGYTF; cdr3_nt: TGTGCCAGCAGCTACACAGGGGCGGGAGGCTACACCTTC
v_call: TRBV6-5; clone_size: once; d_call: NA; j_call: TRBJ1-2; cdr3_length: 13; cdr3_aa: CASSLTENYGYTF; cdr3_nt: TGTGCCAGCAGTTTGACAGAAAACTATGGCTACACCTTC
v_call: TRBV19; clone_size: few; d_call: NA; j_call: TRBJ1-1; cdr3_length: 14; cdr3_aa: CASSYRASNTEAFF; cdr3_nt: TGTGCCAGTTCCTACAGGGCTTCGAACACTGAAGCTTTCTTT
v_call: TRBV7-3; clone_size: few; d_call: TRBD1; j_call: TRBJ2-3; cdr3_length: 15; cdr3_aa: CASSLGQGVTDTQYF; cdr3_nt: TGTGCCAGCAGCCTCGGACAGGGTGTAACAGATACGCAGTATTTT
v_call: TRBV3-1/TRBV3-2; clone_size: NA; d_call: NA; j_call: TRBJ1-1; cdr3_length: 12; cdr3_aa: CASSQGAVEAFF; cdr3_nt: TGTGCCAGCAGCCAAGGTGCAGTTGAAGCTTTCTTT
v_call: TRBV6-5; clone_size: once; d_call: NA; j_call: TRBJ2-1; cdr3_length: 14; cdr3_aa: CASKADWHLNEQFF; cdr3_nt: TGTGCCAGCAAGGCGGATTGGCATCTTAATGAGCAGTTCTTC
v_call: TRBV5-5; clone_size: NA; d_call: TRBD1; j_call: TRBJ1-2; cdr3_length: 14; cdr3_aa: CASSNDRQGRGYTF; cdr3_nt: TGTGCCAGCAGCAACGACCGACAGGGCCGGGGCTACACCTTC
v_call: TRBV19; clone_size: NA; d_call: NA; j_call: TRBJ1-1; cdr3_length: 13; cdr3_aa: CASRVDRNTEAFF; cdr3_nt: TGTGCCAGTAGAGTGGACAGAAACACTGAAGCTTTCTTT
v_call: TRBV11-2; clone_size: NA; d_call: TRBD2; j_call: TRBJ2-1; cdr3_length: 17; cdr3_aa: CASSIHLTSGGRNEQFF; cdr3_nt: TGTGCCAGCAGCATTCACCTGACTAGCGGGGGGCGGAATGAGCAGTTCTTC
v_call: TRBV4-1; clone_size: NA; d_call: TRBD2; j_call: TRBJ2-7; cdr3_length: 16; cdr3_aa: CASSQDRRGGSYEQYF; cdr3_nt: TGCGCCAGCAGCCAAGATCGCCGGGGGGGCTCCTACGAGCAGTACTTC
v_call: TRBV12-5; clone_size: NA; d_call: NA; j_call: TRBJ2-1; cdr3_length: 17; cdr3_aa: CASGLVKGASSYNEQFF; cdr3_nt: TGTGCTAGTGGTTTGGTAAAAGGGGCCAGCTCCTACAATGAGCAGTTCTTC
v_call: TRBV4-1; clone_size: NA; d_call: NA; j_call: TRBJ1-5; cdr3_length: 15; cdr3_aa: CASSQGGWGNQPQHF; cdr3_nt: TGCGCCAGCAGCCAAGGAGGGTGGGGCAATCAGCCCCAGCATTTT
v_call: TRBV11-2; clone_size: NA; d_call: NA; j_call: TRBJ1-4; cdr3_length: 12; cdr3_aa: CASSPLGAKLFF; cdr3_nt: TGTGCCAGCAGCCCCTTGGGAGCAAAACTGTTTTTT